This T cell receptor (beta chain) was captured in a study of blood T cell repertoires in COVID-19. Study at large: Donors in the United States, Italy and Spain gave samples during acute or convalescent COVID-19. T cells, B-cell-depleted T cells, or PBMCs supplied cDNA or gDNA.

V was clipped by 4 bases and J by 0 bases, with 10 bases between them. The CDR3 is 14 amino acids. Looked up from germline, CDR1 is SGHNT and CDR2 is YYREEE (reference sequence). As handled by the study authors: Counts of nucleated cells, estimated from reference gene primer amplification, were obtained. Using immunoSEQ multiplex PCR, the repertoire was profiled, and TCRdb retains in-frame clones only, with some absent. Clonal size and the V and J genes are those of that table, whereas D and trimming came from the DNA. The sample holds 200,000 or so clones, roughly 86% seen once. The specimen was peripheral blood. The rearrangement joins TRBV5-4 to TRBJ1-1; unclear D gene. The TCR comes from a woman in her sixties or seventies with active or convalescent COVID-19. The CDR3 region is CASSAYSLNTEAFF. CDR3 sequence (DNA): TGTGCCAGCAGCGCCTACAGCTTGAACACTGAAGCTTTCTTT.